Listed below are T cell receptor beta chains from one sample, sequenced in a study of shared clonotypes between healthy human individuals. Profiled with immunoSEQ multiplex PCR; TCRdb holds only in-frame clones, not every one. The profile shows 660,000 or so clones, roughly 96% of them singletons. The sample was naive CD8+ T cells sorted from blood. These receptors originate from a woman in her 30s in good health. The CDR3 runs from the conserved cysteine through the conserved F or W. Fields, in order: V gene, CDR3 length, J gene, clone size, D gene, CDR3 DNA, CDR3 protein. A D gene is named only where the DNA matches it firmly. Size tells how often a clone was seen (once, few, many) or the class of an expanded clone, and some rows leave it out.

>TRBV29-1|16|TRBJ2-1|-|TRBD2
TGCAGCGTTGATGATTTACTAGCGGAGACTTACAATGAGCAGTTCTTC
CSVDDLLAETYNEQFF
>TRBV9|14|TRBJ1-2|-|-
TGTGCCAGCAGTTACGCCGGGACGGGCTATGGCTACACCTTC
CASSYAGTGYGYTF
>TRBV27|17|TRBJ1-1|-|TRBD1
TGTGCCAGCAGTTTTGGGACACGGGACAGCCAGAACACTGAAGCTTTCTTT
CASSFGTRDSQNTEAFF
>TRBV5-6|14|TRBJ2-2|few|-
TGTGCCAGCAGCCCAGACTTAAACACCGGGGAGCTGTTTTTT
CASSPDLNTGELFF
>TRBV7-8|15|TRBJ2-7|once|TRBD2
TGTGCCAGCAGCTTAGGGACTAGCGGGAGGTACGAGCAGTACTTC
CASSLGTSGRYEQYF
>TRBV7-9|13|TRBJ2-5|few|-
TGTGCCAGCAGCACGGGGATGCGGGAGACCCAGTACTTC
CASSTGMRETQYF
>TRBV7-3|15|TRBJ2-1|-|TRBD2
TGTGCCAGCAGCCTGGGACTAGCGGGAGGAAGAGAGCAGTTCTTC
CASSLGLAGGREQFF
>TRBV10-2|16|TRBJ2-2|-|-
TGCGCCAGCAGTGAGCCAACTTTGGCTGGGACCGGGGAGCTGTTTTTT
CASSEPTLAGTGELFF
>TRBV28|17|TRBJ1-5|-|TRBD1
TGTGCCAGCAGTTTAGACAGGGGGGAAGTAGTCAGTCAGCCCCAGCATTTT
CASSLDRGEVVSQPQHF
>TRBV4-1|13|TRBJ1-5|-|-
TGCGCCAGCAGCCCCCGTGTTTCGGAGCCCCAGCATTTT
CASSPRVSEPQHF
>TRBV27|11|TRBJ2-2|-|-
TGTGCCAGCAGTTCCCAAAGGGAGCTGTTTTTT
CASSSQRELFF
>TRBV10-3|14|TRBJ2-3|-|-
TGTGCCAGTGGACGCGACACTAGCACAGATACGCAGTATTTT
CASGRDTSTDTQYF
>TRBV27|14|TRBJ2-1|-|-
TGTGCCAGCAGTTTATCGAACAACTACAATGAGCAGTTCTTC
CASSLSNNYNEQFF
>TRBV27|13|TRBJ2-1|-|-
TGTGCCAGCAGTTTACCGCTTCCCAATGAGCAGTTCTTC
CASSLPLPNEQFF
>TRBV7-9|13|TRBJ2-7|-|-
TGTGCCAGCAGCCAAGGCGGTCCGCCCGAGCAGTACTTC
CASSQGGPPEQYF
>TRBV27|13|TRBJ2-1|-|-
TGTGCCAGCAGTTTCGCAGACGAAAATGAGCAGTTCTTC
CASSFADENEQFF
>TRBV7-9|15|TRBJ2-3|-|-
TGTGCCAGCAGCCCCCAGACTGGAAGCACAGATACGCAGTATTTT
CASSPQTGSTDTQYF
>TRBV28|14|TRBJ1-1|-|-
TGTGCCAGCAGCCAGACAGGCTCGAACACTGAAGCTTTCTTT
CASSQTGSNTEAFF
>TRBV7-9|14|TRBJ1-5|-|-
TGTGCCAGCAGCTTAGGCCGTTACAATCAGCCCCAGCATTTT
CASSLGRYNQPQHF
>TRBV5-1|15|TRBJ2-1|-|TRBD2
TGCGCCAGCAGCAAGACTGGCGGGGGCTACAATGAGCAGTTCTTC
CASSKTGGGYNEQFF
>TRBV29-1|14|TRBJ1-2|-|-
TGCAGCGTTGAGTCCGGTGGGGCAAACTATGGCTACACCTTC
CSVESGGANYGYTF
>TRBV5-4|14|TRBJ2-5|-|-
TGTGCCAGCAGCTTGGATGAGGGGCTGGGAGAGCAGTACTTC
CASSLDEGLGEQYF
>TRBV28|12|TRBJ2-7|-|-
TGTGCCAGCCGCCCGGGGTCCTACGAGCAGTACTTC
CASRPGSYEQYF
>TRBV28|13|TRBJ2-7|-|-
TGTGCCAGCAGTCGGCCAGGGGCTTACGAGCAGTACTTC
CASSRPGAYEQYF
>TRBV27|15|TRBJ2-1|-|TRBD2
TGTGCCAGCAGGCTAGCGGGGCACTCCTACAATGAGCAGTTCTTC
CASRLAGHSYNEQFF
>TRBV28|14|TRBJ2-7|-|-
TGTGCCAGCAGTCGCAGGGAAAGAAGCTACGAGCAGTACTTC
CASSRRERSYEQYF
>TRBV5-6|13|TRBJ2-1|-|-
TGTGCCAGCAGCTTGGCCCGATCCAATGAGCAGTTCTTC
CASSLARSNEQFF
>TRBV27|14|TRBJ1-1|-|-
TGTGCCAGCCGAGGGGATTCGGGAATCACTGAAGCTTTCTTT
CASRGDSGITEAFF
>TRBV5-1|15|TRBJ2-7|-|-
TGCGCCAGCAGCTTGGAAGGGACTGGGGTCTACGAGCAGTACTTC
CASSLEGTGVYEQYF
>TRBV23-1|14|TRBJ1-4|-|TRBD1
TGCGCCAGCGGACAGGGACACTCAAATGAAAAACTGTTTTTT
CASGQGHSNEKLFF
>TRBV28|11|TRBJ2-7|-|-
TGTGCCAGCAGTTTCTGGGGTGAGCAGTACTTC
CASSFWGEQYF
>TRBV25-1|16|TRBJ2-7|-|TRBD1
TGTGCCAGCAGTGAAAGAGCACAGGGGGCATCCTACGAGCAGTACTTC
CASSERAQGASYEQYF
>TRBV7-9|12|TRBJ2-7|-|-
TGTGCCAGCAGCTTAGTCCAATACGAGCAGTACTTC
CASSLVQYEQYF
>TRBV6-5|16|TRBJ1-2|-|TRBD1
TGTGCCAGCAGTTACGAATGGGGGACAGGGGATATCGGCTACACCTTC
CASSYEWGTGDIGYTF
>TRBV13|14|TRBJ2-3|-|TRBD1
TGTGCCAGCAGCCGTGGACAGGGAACAGATACGCAGTATTTT
CASSRGQGTDTQYF
>TRBV30|13|TRBJ1-6|-|-
TGTGCCTGGAGGGCTTTTTATAATTCACCCCTCCACTTT
CAWRAFYNSPLHF
>TRBV27|14|TRBJ1-5|-|TRBD1
TGTGCCATCCCCGGGACAGGTTACAATCAGCCCCAGCATTTT
CAIPGTGYNQPQHF
>TRBV27|16|TRBJ2-5|-|TRBD2
TGTGCCAGCAGTCTGGGGACTAGCGGGAGAGGGGAGACCCAGTACTTC
CASSLGTSGRGETQYF
>TRBV5-8|13|TRBJ1-1|-|-
TGTGCCAGCAGCTTCGGCGGAAACACTGAAGCTTTCTTT
CASSFGGNTEAFF
>TRBV5-6|16|TRBJ1-4|-|TRBD1
TGTGCCAGCAGCCTGCTATTGGAAGGGGGCAAAGAAAAACTGTTTTTT
CASSLLLEGGKEKLFF
>TRBV27|13|TRBJ1-4|-|-
TGTGCCAGCCGCGGGGAGCTTGCGGAAAAACTGTTTTTT
CASRGELAEKLFF
>TRBV10-2|14|TRBJ2-7|-|-
TGCGCCAGCAGTGAGGGCACTCTGACCTACGAGCAGTACTTC
CASSEGTLTYEQYF
>TRBV6-5|13|TRBJ2-7|-|-
TGTGCCAGCAGTTACTCTATCCTCAACGAGCAGTACTTC
CASSYSILNEQYF
>TRBV4-1|15|TRBJ1-5|-|-
TGCGCCAGCAGCCAAGATGGGGTTAGCAATCAGCCCCAGCATTTT
CASSQDGVSNQPQHF
>TRBV2|14|TRBJ2-7|-|-
TGTGCCGTTATTGGGCCAGGGGCGTCCTACGAGCAGTACTTC
CAVIGPGASYEQYF